The sequence of this T cell receptor beta chain was determined in a study of blood T cells in healthy people across ages. Overall study context: Capture via template switching afforded approximately one barcoded beta molecule per two T cells. Overall study results and limits: Comparison with aged donors showed that long-lived donors had more naive CD4+ cells and higher diversity.

Per-sample yields of isolated PBMCs were at least 6 million. Regarding this clonotype: Its matching antigen is unknown.

The second PCR ran about 6 to 12 cycles with a sample-barcoded 5' primer and J-beta primers. Through a template-switch adaptor with 12 random nucleotides, each cDNA molecule received a tag. Using its own MiXCR run on the 5' RACE reads, TCRdb lists one record per CDR3 protein. The table has 780,000 or so distinct CDR3 sequences, approximately 60% seen once. Per the germline V gene, CDR1 is MNHEY and CDR2 is SMNVEV (reference sequence). This CDR3 comprises 13 residues. The ends lost 6 bases at V and 7 bases at J; junction bases unmatched: 8. The chain has TRBV27 and TRBJ2-5; 7 nucleotides agree with TRBD1. The TCR originated in a man in his forties in good health. Sequenced input: blood. The CDR3 region has the DNA TGTGCCAGCAGAGGGGGCAATGTTGTGACCCAGTACTTC. Protein product: CASRGGNVVTQYF.